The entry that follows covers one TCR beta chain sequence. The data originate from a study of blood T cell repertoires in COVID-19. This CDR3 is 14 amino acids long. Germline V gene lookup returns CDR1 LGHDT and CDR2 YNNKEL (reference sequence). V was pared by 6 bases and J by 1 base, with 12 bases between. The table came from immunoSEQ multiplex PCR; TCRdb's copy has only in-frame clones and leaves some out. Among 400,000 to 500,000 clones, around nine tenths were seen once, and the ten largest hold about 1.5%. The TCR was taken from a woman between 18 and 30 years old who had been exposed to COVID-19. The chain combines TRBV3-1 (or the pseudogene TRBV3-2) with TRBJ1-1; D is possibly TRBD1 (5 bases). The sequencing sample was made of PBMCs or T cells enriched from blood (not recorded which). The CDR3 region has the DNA TGTGCCAGCAGGCCAACAGGACAGAACACTGAAGCTTTCTTT. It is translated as CASRPTGQNTEAFF.